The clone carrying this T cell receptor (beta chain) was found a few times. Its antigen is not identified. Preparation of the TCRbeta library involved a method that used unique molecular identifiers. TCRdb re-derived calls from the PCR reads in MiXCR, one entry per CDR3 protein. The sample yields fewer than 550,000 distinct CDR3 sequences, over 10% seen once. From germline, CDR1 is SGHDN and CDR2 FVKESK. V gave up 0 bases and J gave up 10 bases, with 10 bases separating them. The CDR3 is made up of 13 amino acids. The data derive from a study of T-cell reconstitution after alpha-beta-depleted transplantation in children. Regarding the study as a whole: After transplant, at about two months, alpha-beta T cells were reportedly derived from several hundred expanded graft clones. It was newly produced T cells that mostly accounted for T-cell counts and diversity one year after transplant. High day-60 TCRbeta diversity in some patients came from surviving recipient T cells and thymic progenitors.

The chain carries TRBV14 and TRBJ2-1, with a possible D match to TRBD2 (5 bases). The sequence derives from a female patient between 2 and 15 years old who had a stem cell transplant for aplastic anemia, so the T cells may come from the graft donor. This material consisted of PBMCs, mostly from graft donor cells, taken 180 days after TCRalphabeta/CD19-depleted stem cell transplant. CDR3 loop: CASSQDLGGEQFF. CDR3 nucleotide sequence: TGTGCCAGCAGCCAAGATCTCGGAGGCGAGCAGTTCTTC.